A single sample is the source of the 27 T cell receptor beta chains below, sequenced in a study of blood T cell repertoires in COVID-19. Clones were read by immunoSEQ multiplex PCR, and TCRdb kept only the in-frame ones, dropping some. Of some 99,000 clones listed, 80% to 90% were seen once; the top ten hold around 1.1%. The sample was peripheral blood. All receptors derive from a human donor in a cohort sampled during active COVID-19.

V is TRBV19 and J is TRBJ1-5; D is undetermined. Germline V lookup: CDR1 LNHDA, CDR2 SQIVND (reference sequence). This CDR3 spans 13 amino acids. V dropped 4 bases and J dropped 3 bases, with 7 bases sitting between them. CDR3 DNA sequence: TGTGCCAGTAGTACTATAGTCAATCAGCCCCAGCATTTT. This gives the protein CASSTIVNQPQHF.

The CDR3: CASSVQGGENYEQYF. Written as DNA, the CDR3 is TGTGCCAGCAGCGTCCAGGGTGGAGAGAACTACGAGCAGTACTTC. This chain links TRBV9 with TRBJ2-7; D might be TRBD1 (5 bases). In germline, CDR1 is SGDLS, CDR2 YYNGEE. CDR3 length equals 15 residues. Deletions cut 2 bases from V and 3 bases from J, with 15 bases between.

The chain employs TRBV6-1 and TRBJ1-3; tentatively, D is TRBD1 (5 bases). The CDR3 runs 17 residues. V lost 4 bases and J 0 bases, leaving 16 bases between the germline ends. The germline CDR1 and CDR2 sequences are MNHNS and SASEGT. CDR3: CASSALTATASGNTIYF. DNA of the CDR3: TGTGCCAGCAGTGCCCTGACAGCGACCGCCTCTGGAAACACCATATATTTT.

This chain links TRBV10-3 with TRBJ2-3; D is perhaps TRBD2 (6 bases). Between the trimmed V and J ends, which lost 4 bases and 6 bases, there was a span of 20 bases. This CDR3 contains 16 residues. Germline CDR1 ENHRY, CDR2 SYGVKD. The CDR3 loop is CAISGGLPQGLDTQYF. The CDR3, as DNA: TGTGCCATCAGTGGGGGACTGCCTCAAGGATTGGATACGCAGTATTTT.

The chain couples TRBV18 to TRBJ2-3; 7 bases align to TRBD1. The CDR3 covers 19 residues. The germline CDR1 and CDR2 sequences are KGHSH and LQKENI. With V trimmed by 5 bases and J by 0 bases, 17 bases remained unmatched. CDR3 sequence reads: CASSSLDRVPTSSTDTQYF. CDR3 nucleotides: TGTGCCAGCTCATCCCTAGACAGGGTACCCACCTCGAGCACAGATACGCAGTATTTT.

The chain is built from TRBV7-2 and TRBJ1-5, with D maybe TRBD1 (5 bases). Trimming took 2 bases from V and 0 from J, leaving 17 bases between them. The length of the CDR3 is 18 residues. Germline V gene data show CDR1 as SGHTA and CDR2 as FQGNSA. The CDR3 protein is CASSLTFSAGISNQPQHF. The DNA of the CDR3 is TGTGCCAGCAGCTTAACCTTTTCGGCAGGGATTAGCAATCAGCCCCAGCATTTT. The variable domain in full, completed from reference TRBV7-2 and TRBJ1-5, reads GAGVSQSPSNKVTEKGKDVELRCDPISGHTALYWYRQSLGQGLEFLIYFQGNSAPDKSGLPSDRFSAERTGGSVSTLTIQRTQQEDSAVYLCASSLTFSAGISNQPQHFGDGTRLSIL.

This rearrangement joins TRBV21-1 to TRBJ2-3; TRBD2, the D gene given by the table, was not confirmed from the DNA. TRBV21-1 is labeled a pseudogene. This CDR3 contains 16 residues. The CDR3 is CASSKEEGLAPDTQYF. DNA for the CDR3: TGTGCCAGCAGCAAAGAGGAGGGACTAGCGCCAGATACGCAGTATTTT.

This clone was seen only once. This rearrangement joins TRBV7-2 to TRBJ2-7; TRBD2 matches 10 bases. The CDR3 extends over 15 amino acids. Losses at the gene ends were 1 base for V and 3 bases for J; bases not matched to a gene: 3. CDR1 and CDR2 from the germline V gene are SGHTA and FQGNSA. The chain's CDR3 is CASSLVQREGYEQYF. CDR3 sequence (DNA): TGTGCCAGCAGCTTAGTTCAGCGGGAGGGCTACGAGCAGTACTTC.

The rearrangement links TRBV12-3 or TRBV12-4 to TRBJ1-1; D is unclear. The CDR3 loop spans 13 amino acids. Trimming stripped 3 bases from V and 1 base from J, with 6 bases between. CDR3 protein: CASSLNGNTEAFF. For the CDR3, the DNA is TGTGCCAGCAGTTTGAACGGGAACACTGAAGCTTTCTTT.

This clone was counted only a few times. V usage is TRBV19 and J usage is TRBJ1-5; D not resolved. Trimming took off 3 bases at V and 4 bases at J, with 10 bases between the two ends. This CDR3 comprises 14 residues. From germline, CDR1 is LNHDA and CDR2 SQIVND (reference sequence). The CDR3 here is CASSMGGWNQPQHF. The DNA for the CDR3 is TGTGCCAGTAGTATGGGAGGTTGGAATCAGCCCCAGCATTTT.

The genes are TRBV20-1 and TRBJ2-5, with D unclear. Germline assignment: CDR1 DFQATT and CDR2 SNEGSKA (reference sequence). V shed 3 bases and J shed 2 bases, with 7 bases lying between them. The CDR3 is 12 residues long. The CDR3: CSASDQQETQYF. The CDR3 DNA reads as TGCAGTGCTAGTGACCAACAAGAGACCCAGTACTTC.

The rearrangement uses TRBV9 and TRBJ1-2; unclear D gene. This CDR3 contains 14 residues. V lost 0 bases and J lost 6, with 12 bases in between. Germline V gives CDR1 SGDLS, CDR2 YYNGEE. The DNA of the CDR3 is TGTGCCAGCAGCGTAGGGTGGCGAGGGAATGGCTACACCTTC. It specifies CASSVGWRGNGYTF.

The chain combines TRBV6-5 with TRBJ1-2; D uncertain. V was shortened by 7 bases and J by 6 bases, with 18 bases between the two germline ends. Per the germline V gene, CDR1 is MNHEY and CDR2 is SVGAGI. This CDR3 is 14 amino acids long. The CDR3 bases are TGTGCCAGCACAGCAGCCGGAGTATTAAATGGCTACACCTTC. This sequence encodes CASTAAGVLNGYTF.

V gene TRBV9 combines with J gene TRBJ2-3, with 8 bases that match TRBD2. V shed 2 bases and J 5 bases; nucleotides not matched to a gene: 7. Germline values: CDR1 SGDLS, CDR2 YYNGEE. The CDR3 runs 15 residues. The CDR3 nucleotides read TGTGCCAGCAGCGTTACGCGGGGGGCACTAGATACGCAGTATTTT. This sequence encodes CASSVTRGALDTQYF.

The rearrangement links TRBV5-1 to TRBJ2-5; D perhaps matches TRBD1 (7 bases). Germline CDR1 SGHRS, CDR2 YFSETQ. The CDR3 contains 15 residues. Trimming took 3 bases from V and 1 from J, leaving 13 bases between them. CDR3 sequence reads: CASSSGDRTQETQYF. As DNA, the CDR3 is TGCGCCAGCAGCTCGGGGGACAGAACCCAAGAGACCCAGTACTTC.

This chain's CDR3 is CASTLRDYSNQPQHF. CDR3 bases: TGTGCCAGTACTTTGAGGGATTATAGCAATCAGCCCCAGCATTTT. The chain is built from TRBV19 and TRBJ1-5; D gene uncertain. The CDR3 is 15 amino acids. V lost 7 bases, J lost 0 bases, and 13 bases lay in between. The germline CDR1 and CDR2 sequences are LNHDA and SQIVND (reference sequence).

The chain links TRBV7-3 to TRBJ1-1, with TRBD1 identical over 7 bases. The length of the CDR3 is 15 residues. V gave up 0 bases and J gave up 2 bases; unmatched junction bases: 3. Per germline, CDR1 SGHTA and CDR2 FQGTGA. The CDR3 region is CASSLTGQHNTEAFF. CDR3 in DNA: TGTGCCAGCAGCTTAACGGGACAGCACAACACTGAAGCTTTCTTT. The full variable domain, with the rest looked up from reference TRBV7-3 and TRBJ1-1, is GAGVSQTPSNKVTEKGKYVELRCDPISGHTALYWYRQSLGQGPEFLIYFQGTGAADDSGLPNDRFFAVRPEGSVSTLKIQRTERGDSAVYLCASSLTGQHNTEAFFGQGTRLTVV.

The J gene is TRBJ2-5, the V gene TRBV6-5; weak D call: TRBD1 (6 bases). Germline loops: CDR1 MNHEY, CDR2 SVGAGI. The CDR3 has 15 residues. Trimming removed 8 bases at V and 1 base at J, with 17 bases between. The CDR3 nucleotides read TGTGCCAGCCCCCGACGGGGACAAACCCAAGAGACCCAGTACTTC. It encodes CASPRRGQTQETQYF.

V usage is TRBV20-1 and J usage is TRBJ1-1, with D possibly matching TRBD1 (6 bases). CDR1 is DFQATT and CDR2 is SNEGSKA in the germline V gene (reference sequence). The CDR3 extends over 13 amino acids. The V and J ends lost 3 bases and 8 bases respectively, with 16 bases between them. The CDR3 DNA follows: TGCAGTGCTAGTCGGGGGGCCCAAAAGGAAGCTTTCTTT. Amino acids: CSASRGAQKEAFF.

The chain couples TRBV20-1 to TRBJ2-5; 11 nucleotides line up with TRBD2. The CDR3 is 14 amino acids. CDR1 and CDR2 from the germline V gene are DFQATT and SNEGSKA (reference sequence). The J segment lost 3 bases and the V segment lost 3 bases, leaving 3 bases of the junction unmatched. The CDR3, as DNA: TGCAGTGCTAGTACTAGCGGGAGAAAAGAGACCCAGTACTTC. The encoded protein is CSASTSGRKETQYF.

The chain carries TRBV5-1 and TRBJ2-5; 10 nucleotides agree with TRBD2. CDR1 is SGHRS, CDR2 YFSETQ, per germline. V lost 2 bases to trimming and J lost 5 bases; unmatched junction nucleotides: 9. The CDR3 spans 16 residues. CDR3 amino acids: CASSFSGGYTLETQYF. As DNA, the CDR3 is TGCGCCAGCAGCTTTAGCGGGGGGTATACATTGGAGACCCAGTACTTC.

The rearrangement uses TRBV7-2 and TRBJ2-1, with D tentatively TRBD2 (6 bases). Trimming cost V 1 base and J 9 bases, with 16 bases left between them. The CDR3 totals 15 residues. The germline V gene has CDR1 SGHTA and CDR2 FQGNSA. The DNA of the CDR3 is TGTGCCAGCAGCTTAGAGGTTGGACTACCGACTGAGCAGTTCTTC. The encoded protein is CASSLEVGLPTEQFF.

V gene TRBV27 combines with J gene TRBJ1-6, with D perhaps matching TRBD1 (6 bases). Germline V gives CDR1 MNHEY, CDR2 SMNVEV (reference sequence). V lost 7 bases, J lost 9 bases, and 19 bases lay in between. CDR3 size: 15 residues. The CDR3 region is CASNTDTQGSSPLHF. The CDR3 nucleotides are TGTGCCAGCAACACAGACACACAGGGTTCTTCACCCCTCCACTTT.

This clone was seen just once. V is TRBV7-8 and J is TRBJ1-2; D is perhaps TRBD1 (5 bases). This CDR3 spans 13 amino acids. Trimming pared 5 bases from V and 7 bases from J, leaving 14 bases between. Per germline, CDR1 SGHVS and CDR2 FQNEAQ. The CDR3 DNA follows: TGTGCCAGCAGCGAAGCGGGGCAGGGTGGCTACACCTTC. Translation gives CASSEAGQGGYTF. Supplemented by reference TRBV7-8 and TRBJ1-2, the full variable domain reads GAGVSQSPRYKVAKRGQDVALRCDPISGHVSLFWYQQALGQGPEFLTYFQNEAQLDKSGLPSDRFFAERPEGSVSTLKIQRTQQEDSAVYLCASSEAGQGGYTFGSGTRLTVV.

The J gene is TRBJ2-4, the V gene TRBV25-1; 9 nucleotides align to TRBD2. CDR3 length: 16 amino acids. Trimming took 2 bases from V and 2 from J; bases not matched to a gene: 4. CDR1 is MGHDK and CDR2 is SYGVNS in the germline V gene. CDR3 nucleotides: TGTGCCAGCAGTGAAGGGGCGGGAGGGCCCAAAAACATTCAGTACTTC. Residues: CASSEGAGGPKNIQYF. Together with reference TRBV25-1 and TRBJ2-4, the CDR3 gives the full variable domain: EADIYQTPRYLVIGTGKKITLECSQTMGHDKMYWYQQDPGMELHLIHYSYGVNSTEKGDLSSESTVSRIRTEHFPLTLESARPSHTSQYLCASSEGAGGPKNIQYFGAGTRLSVL.

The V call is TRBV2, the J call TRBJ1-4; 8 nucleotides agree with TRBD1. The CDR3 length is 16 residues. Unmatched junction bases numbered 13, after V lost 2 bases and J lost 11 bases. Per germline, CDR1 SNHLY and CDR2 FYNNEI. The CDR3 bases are TGTGCCAGCAGTGAACAGTTGGGAGGACAGGGTGGGAAACTGTTTTTT. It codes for CASSEQLGGQGGKLFF.

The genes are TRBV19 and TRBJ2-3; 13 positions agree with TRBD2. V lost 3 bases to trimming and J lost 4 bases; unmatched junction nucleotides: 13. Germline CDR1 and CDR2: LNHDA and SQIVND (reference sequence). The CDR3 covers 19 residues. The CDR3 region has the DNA TGTGCCAGTAGTATGCCGGGACTAGCGGGGCGCGCAGTTGCAGATACGCAGTATTTT. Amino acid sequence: CASSMPGLAGRAVADTQYF.